These T cell receptor beta chains were read from a single sample in a study of T cells after yellow fever vaccination. One entry per CDR3 protein, called by TCRdb with MiXCR from the 5' RACE reads. The sample has hundreds of thousands of distinct CDR3 sequences; 12% are singletons. The specimen was PBMCs, collected on the day of the yellow fever booster vaccination. These TCRs come from a young man who received the YFV17D yellow fever vaccine. The CDR3 runs from the conserved cysteine through the conserved F or W. A D gene is named only where the DNA matches it firmly. Expanded clones are given a class, and other clones once, few, many or no size at all.

j_call clone_size d_call v_call cdr3_aa cdr3_nt
TRBJ2-2 few . TRBV5-1 CASSLDHTGELFF TGCGCCAGCAGCTTGGATCACACCGGGGAGCTGTTTTTT
TRBJ2-3 . . TRBV6-1 CASNRRGLTDTQYF TGTGCCAGCAATCGGCGGGGGCTAACAGATACGCAGTATTTT
TRBJ2-5 . . TRBV30 CAWSPVQETQYF TGTGCCTGGAGTCCGGTCCAAGAGACCCAGTACTTC
TRBJ2-1 . TRBD1 TRBV6-1 CASIHRDRPNEQFF TGTGCCAGCATCCACCGGGACAGGCCCAATGAGCAGTTCTTC
TRBJ2-1 . TRBD1 TRBV6-5 CASSYARQGAYNEQFF TGTGCCAGCAGTTACGCAAGACAGGGGGCTTACAATGAGCAGTTCTTC
TRBJ2-1 . . TRBV12-3/TRBV12-4 CASSMIVGNEQFF TGTGCCAGCAGTATGATAGTTGGGAATGAGCAGTTCTTC
TRBJ2-1 many TRBD2 TRBV6-1 CASSETSRYNEQFF TGTGCCAGCAGCGAGACTAGCAGATACAATGAGCAGTTCTTC
TRBJ2-3 . TRBD1 TRBV28 CASSFRQGGVDTQYF TGTGCCAGCAGTTTCAGACAGGGTGGTGTAGATACGCAGTATTTT
TRBJ2-7 few . TRBV20-1 CSARGQTAHNF TGCAGTGCTAGAGGGCAGACAGCCCATAACTTC
TRBJ2-3 many . TRBV6-1 CASSGGPQKGTDTQYF TGTGCCAGCAGTGGGGGACCGCAGAAGGGCACAGATACGCAGTATTTT
TRBJ1-2 few . TRBV29-1 CSVIRDYGYTF TGCAGCGTTATCAGGGACTATGGCTACACCTTC
TRBJ1-1 few . TRBV5-6 CASSHWLTMNTEAFF TGTGCCAGCAGCCACTGGCTTACAATGAACACTGAAGCTTTCTTT
TRBJ2-3 few . TRBV5-1 CASSSQGGGTDTQYF TGCGCCAGCAGTTCCCAGGGGGGGGGGACAGATACGCAGTATTTT
TRBJ2-1 many . TRBV6-2/TRBV6-3 CASSYSGGSDEQFF TGTGCCAGCAGTTACTCAGGAGGGTCCGATGAGCAGTTCTTC
TRBJ1-6 few TRBD1 TRBV30 CAWSEGALYGSPLHF TGTGCCTGGAGTGAGGGGGCGCTTTACGGTTCACCCCTCCACTTT
TRBJ2-7 . . TRBV21-1 CASSKGGGTYEQYF TGTGCCAGCAGCAAGGGTGGAGGAACCTACGAGCAGTACTTC
TRBJ1-4 few . TRBV6-5 CASSYSSGATNEKLFF TGTGCCAGCAGTTACTCATCAGGGGCAACTAATGAAAAACTGTTTTTT
TRBJ2-5 many . TRBV7-2 CASSLGGVQETQYF TGTGCCAGCAGCTTAGGGGGGGTCCAGGAGACCCAGTACTTC
TRBJ2-3 few TRBD2 TRBV20-1 CSARSGGSTDTQYF TGCAGTGCTCGTAGCGGGGGAAGCACAGATACGCAGTATTTT
TRBJ1-1 few TRBD1 TRBV6-2/TRBV6-3 CASSYSPRGAGMNTEAFF TGTGCCAGCAGTTACTCGCCCAGGGGGGCCGGCATGAACACTGAAGCTTTCTTT
TRBJ2-1 few . TRBV21-1 CASIVQARYNEQFF TGTGCCAGCATCGTACAGGCTAGATACAATGAGCAGTTCTTC
TRBJ2-3 few . TRBV3-1 CASSQGIRTPLTDTQYF TGTGCCAGCAGCCAAGGGATCCGGACCCCCTTAACAGATACGCAGTATTTT
TRBJ1-3 . . TRBV6-1 CASRRSRSGNTIYF TGTGCCAGCCGGAGGAGTCGATCTGGAAACACCATATATTTT
TRBJ1-5 few . TRBV7-2 CASSPERGDNQPQHF TGTGCCAGCAGCCCGGAGAGGGGGGACAATCAGCCCCAGCATTTT
TRBJ1-2 many . TRBV6-6 CATLDKDYGYTF TGTGCCACCCTAGACAAGGACTATGGCTACACCTTC
TRBJ2-1 few TRBD2 TRBV5-1 CASSKTSEAYNEQFF TGCGCCAGCAGTAAGACTAGCGAAGCCTACAATGAGCAGTTCTTC
TRBJ2-5 many . TRBV14 CASSSQRRGETQYF TGTGCCAGCAGTAGTCAGCGTCGCGGGGAGACCCAGTACTTC